The clone carrying this T cell receptor beta chain showed up just a few times. Its antigen is unidentified. The data were obtained in a study of CD8 T cells in ankylosing spondylitis. The CDR3 is made up of 15 amino acids. V was shortened by 0 bases and J by 6 bases, with 15 bases between the two germline ends. The germline V gene has CDR1 MNHEY and CDR2 SVGAGI. The TCR beta libraries were generated through quantitative 5'-RACE incorporating molecular barcodes. TCRdb re-analysed the 5' RACE reads in MiXCR, keeping a single row per CDR3 protein. The data show roughly 200,000 distinct CDR3 sequences, with 20% to 30% seen just once and about 6.9% held by the top ten. Study results and limitations: Ankylosing spondylitis blood appeared to be characterized by a TCR beta motif of 8 or 9 highly homologous variants. Disease-associated clones were reportedly significantly overrepresented in matched ankylosing spondylitis synovial fluid.

The origin of this receptor is a male donor with ankylosing spondylitis or in good health (not recorded which). The chain carries TRBV6-5 and TRBJ2-7, with TRBD1 as a possible D gene (7 bases). Sequencing input: blood, either unsorted or a sorted T cell fraction (not recorded which). The CDR3 sequence: CASSYSSRGVGEQYF. The CDR3 nucleotides read TGTGCCAGCAGTTACTCGTCCAGGGGGGTCGGCGAGCAGTACTTC.